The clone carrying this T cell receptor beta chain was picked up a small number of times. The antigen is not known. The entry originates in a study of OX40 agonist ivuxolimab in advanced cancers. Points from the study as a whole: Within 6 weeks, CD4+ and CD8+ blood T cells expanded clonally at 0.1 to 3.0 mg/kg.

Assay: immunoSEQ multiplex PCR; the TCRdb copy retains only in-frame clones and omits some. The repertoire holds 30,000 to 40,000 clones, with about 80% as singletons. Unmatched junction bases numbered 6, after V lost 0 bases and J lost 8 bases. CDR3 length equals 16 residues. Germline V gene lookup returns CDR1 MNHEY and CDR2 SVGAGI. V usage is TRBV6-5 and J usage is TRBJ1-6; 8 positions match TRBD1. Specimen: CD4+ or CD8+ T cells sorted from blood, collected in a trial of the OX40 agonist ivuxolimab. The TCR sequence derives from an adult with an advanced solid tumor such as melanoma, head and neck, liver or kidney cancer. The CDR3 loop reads CASSYSETGDHSPLHF. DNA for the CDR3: TGTGCCAGCAGTTACTCGGAGACAGGGGACCATTCACCCCTCCACTTT.